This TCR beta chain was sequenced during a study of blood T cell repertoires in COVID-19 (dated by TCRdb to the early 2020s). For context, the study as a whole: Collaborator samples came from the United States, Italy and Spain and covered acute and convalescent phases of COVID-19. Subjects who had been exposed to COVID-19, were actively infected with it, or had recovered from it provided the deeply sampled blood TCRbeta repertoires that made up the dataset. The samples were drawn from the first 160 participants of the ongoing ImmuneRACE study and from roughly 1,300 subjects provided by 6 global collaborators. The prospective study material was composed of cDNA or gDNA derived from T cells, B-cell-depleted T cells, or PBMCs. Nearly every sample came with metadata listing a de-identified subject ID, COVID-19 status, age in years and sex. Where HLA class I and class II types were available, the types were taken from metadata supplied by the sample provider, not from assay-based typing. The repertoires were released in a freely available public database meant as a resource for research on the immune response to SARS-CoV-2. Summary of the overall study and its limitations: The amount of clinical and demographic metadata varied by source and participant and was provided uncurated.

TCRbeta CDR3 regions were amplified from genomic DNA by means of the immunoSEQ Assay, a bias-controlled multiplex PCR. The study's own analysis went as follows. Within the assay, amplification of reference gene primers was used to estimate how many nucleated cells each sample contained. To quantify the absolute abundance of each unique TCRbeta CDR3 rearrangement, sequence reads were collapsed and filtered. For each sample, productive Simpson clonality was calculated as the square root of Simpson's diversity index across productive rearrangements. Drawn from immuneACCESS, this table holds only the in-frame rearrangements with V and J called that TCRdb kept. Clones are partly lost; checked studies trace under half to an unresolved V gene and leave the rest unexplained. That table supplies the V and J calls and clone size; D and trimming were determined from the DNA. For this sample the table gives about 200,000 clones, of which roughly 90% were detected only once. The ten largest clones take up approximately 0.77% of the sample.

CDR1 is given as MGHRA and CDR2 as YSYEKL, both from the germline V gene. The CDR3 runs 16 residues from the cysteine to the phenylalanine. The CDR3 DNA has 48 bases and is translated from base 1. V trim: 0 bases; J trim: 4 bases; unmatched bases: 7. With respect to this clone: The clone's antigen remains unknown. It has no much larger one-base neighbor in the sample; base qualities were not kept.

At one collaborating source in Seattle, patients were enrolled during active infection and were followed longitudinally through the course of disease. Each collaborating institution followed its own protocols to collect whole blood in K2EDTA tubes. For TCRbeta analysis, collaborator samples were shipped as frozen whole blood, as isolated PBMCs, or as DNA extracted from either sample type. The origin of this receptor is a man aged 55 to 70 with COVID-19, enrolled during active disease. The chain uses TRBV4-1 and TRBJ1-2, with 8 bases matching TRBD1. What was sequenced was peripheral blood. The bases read TGCGCCAGCAGCCAAGATGAGGCAGGGGGCGGCTATGGCTACACCTTC. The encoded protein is CASSQDEAGGGYGYTF.